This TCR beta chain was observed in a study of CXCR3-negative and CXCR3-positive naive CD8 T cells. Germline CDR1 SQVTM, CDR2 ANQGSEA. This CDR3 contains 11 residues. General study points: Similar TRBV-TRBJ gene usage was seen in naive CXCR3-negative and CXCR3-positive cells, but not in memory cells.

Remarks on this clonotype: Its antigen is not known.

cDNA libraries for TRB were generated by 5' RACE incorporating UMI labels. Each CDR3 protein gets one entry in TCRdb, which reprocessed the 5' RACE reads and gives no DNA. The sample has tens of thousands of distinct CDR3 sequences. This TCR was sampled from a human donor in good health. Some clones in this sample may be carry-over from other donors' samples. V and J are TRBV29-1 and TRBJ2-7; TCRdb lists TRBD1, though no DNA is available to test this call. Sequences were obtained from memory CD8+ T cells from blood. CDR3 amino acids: CSVAGNYEQYF.